The source of this T cell receptor beta chain is a study of blood T cell repertoires in COVID-19. Study-wide context: Acute and convalescent COVID-19 specimens originated in the United States, Italy and Spain.

Original data processing: Reference gene primer amplification yielded estimated nucleated cell counts. Profiling relied on immunoSEQ multiplex PCR, and the TCRdb table lists in-frame clones only, not all of them. From that table come the V and J calls and clone size; the DNA was used to work out D and trimming. The sample consists of 400,000 to 500,000 clones, about 88% of them appearing once. V lost 2 bases and J lost 3; bases outside the gene matches: 7. The CDR3 spans 16 residues. Germline CDR1 SGHKS, CDR2 YYEKEE (reference sequence). Participants came from about 24 US areas, aged about 18 to 89 years. It was within 2 weeks before study entry that exposed participants met a COVID-19 case.

The rearrangement links TRBV5-5 to TRBJ2-2, with TRBD2 identical over 7 bases. This clonotype originated in a woman younger than 30 who had been exposed to COVID-19. Sample: PBMCs or T cells enriched from blood (not recorded which). CDR3 DNA: TGTGCCAGCAGCTTTATTAGCGGGCGCCACACCGGGGAGCTGTTTTTT. Translating gives CASSFISGRHTGELFF.